These 23 T cell receptor beta chains came from one sample sequenced in a study of T cell repertoires in aging, cancer and after chemotherapy. Multiplex touch-down PCR with TRB-A/B primers amplified rearranged V-D-J TRB sequences. TCRdb re-called the multiplex PCR reads through MiXCR, storing one row per CDR3 protein. The sample comprises about 1,100 distinct CDR3 sequences, 30% of which are singletons, and around 37% rests with the top ten. Amplification of TCR beta used genomic DNA extracted from peripheral blood. The sequencing input was blood. The receptor source for this set is a human donor with a solid tumor.

The chain carries TRBV12-3 or TRBV12-4 and TRBJ2-7, with D possibly being TRBD1 or TRBD2 (5 bases each). V shed 4 bases and J shed 2 bases, with 9 bases lying between them. CDR3 length equals 13 residues. CDR3 sequence: CASSWGWPYEQYF. The CDR3 DNA reads TGTGCCAGCAGTTGGGGGTGGCCCTACGAGCAGTACTTC.

This chain links TRBV7-2 with TRBJ1-2, with D uncertain. Germline-derived CDR1 and CDR2 are SGHTA and FQGNSA. V lost 1 base and J lost 5, with 17 bases in between. The CDR3 covers 16 residues. The CDR3 bases are TGTGCCAGCAGCTTAGGGGCTTTGAGACTAATATATGGCTACACCTTC. It translates to CASSLGALRLIYGYTF.

This chain uses TRBV27 with TRBJ2-6; no clear D. This CDR3 spans 13 amino acids. With 2 bases removed from V and 3 bases from J, the gap between germline ends came to 2 bases. Germline V gene lookup returns CDR1 MNHEY and CDR2 SMNVEV (reference sequence). The CDR3, as DNA: TGTGCCAGCAGTTTAATTGGGGCCAACGTCCTGACTTTC. This translates into CASSLIGANVLTF.

By frequency in the sample, this clonotype is large. The chain uses TRBV29-1 and TRBJ2-7; 9 positions match TRBD1. The germline gives CDR1 SQVTM, CDR2 ANQGSEA. V lost 5 bases to trimming and J lost 3 bases; unmatched junction nucleotides: 5. The length of the CDR3 is 13 residues. CDR3: CSVSGQGNYEQYF. CDR3 DNA sequence: TGCAGCGTTTCCGGACAGGGGAACTACGAGCAGTACTTC.

This clonotype is a singleton in its sample. This may be a read error: a much more frequent sequence differs by one nucleotide. The rearrangement joins TRBV6-5 to TRBJ2-7; tentative D call: TRBD1 (6 bases). Germline V gives CDR1 MNHEY, CDR2 SVGAGI. CDR3 size: 15 residues. V was pared by 5 bases and J by 2 bases, with 16 bases between. CDR3 sequence reads: CASSARLGATYEQYF. The CDR3 DNA reads TGTGCCAGCAGTGCCCGCCTGGGGGCCACCTACGAGCAGTACTTC.

This chain connects TRBV19 to TRBJ1-5; a weak D match, TRBD1 (5 bases). With 5 bases removed from V and 6 bases from J, the gap between germline ends came to 14 bases. Germline CDR1 LNHDA, CDR2 SQIVND (reference sequence). The CDR3 consists of 14 residues. The CDR3 region has the DNA TGTGCCAGTAGTCAGGGAGTAGCGGGTCAGCCCCAGCATTTT. Its translation is CASSQGVAGQPQHF.

The J gene is TRBJ2-3, the V gene TRBV10-3; weak D call: TRBD1 (6 bases). CDR3 length: 14 amino acids. The germline V gene encodes CDR1 ENHRY and CDR2 SYGVKD. The V end lost 6 bases, the J end lost 2 bases, and 12 bases lay between the germline ends. The CDR3: CAISPGQDTDTQYF. CDR3 in DNA: TGTGCCATCAGCCCGGGACAAGACACAGATACGCAGTATTTT.

In this sample, this clonotype turned up a few times. The J gene is TRBJ2-5, the V gene TRBV7-2, with D tentatively TRBD1 (5 bases). This CDR3 is 15 amino acids long. The V end was cut by 2 bases, the J end by 4 bases, with 14 bases between. CDR1 SGHTA and CDR2 FQGNSA come from the germline V gene. CDR3 in amino acids: CASSLFGREGETQYF. The CDR3 coding sequence is TGTGCCAGCAGCTTATTCGGCAGGGAAGGAGAGACCCAGTACTTC.

By share, this clonotype ranks as medium-sized. CDR3: CASGLGGGTEAFF. In DNA form, the CDR3 reads TGTGCTAGTGGTTTGGGGGGCGGCACTGAAGCTTTCTTT. The chain is built from TRBV12-5 and TRBJ1-1; D might be TRBD1 (5 bases). Trimming stripped 1 base from V and 4 bases from J, with 7 bases between. The CDR3 loop spans 13 amino acids. Germline V gene lookup returns CDR1 LGHNT and CDR2 FRNRAP. The full variable domain, with the rest looked up from reference TRBV12-5 and TRBJ1-1, is DARVTQTPRHKVTEMGQEVTMRCQPILGHNTVFWYRQTMMQGLELLAYFRNRAPLDDSGMPKDRFSAEMPDATLATLKIQPSEPRDSAVYFCASGLGGGTEAFFGQGTRLTVV.

The chain couples TRBV24-1 to TRBJ2-1; the match to TRBD2 covers 10 bases. J was trimmed by 6 bases and V by 5 bases; bases with no gene match: 6. Germline V gene lookup returns CDR1 KGHDR and CDR2 SFDVKD. This CDR3 has 15 residues. The chain's CDR3 is CATSVVAGGSNEQFF. Here the CDR3 DNA reads TGTGCCACCAGTGTAGTAGCGGGGGGCTCCAATGAGCAGTTCTTC.

The V gene is TRBV7-6, the J gene TRBJ2-7; the D gene is possibly TRBD2 (5 bases). The germline V gene has CDR1 SGHVS and CDR2 FNYEAQ. This CDR3 has 13 amino acids. The V end was cut by 4 bases, the J end by 3 bases, with 10 bases between. DNA for the CDR3: TGTGCCAGCAGCTCCAGCAGCGGCTACGAGCAGTACTTC. Amino acids: CASSSSSGYEQYF.

This clonotype is judged large. The V call is TRBV6-2 or TRBV6-3, the J call TRBJ2-1, with 7 positions matching TRBD2. The CDR3 sequence is 14 residues long. V was pared by 2 bases and J by 8 bases, with 6 bases of the junction left unmatched. Germline V gene data show CDR1 as MNHEY and CDR2 as SVGEGT. The CDR3 loop is CASSYLTSADEQFF. DNA for the CDR3: TGTGCCAGCAGTTACCTAACTAGCGCCGATGAGCAGTTCTTC.

This clonotype has only a few counts. The chain carries TRBV28 and TRBJ2-1, with D maybe TRBD1 (6 bases). This CDR3 contains 15 residues. Germline CDR1 is MDHEN and CDR2 is SYDVKM. V was clipped by 2 bases and J by 7 bases, with 15 bases between them. The CDR3 loop reads CASSLGGRDINEQFF. CDR3 DNA: TGTGCCAGCAGTTTAGGTGGCCGGGACATTAATGAGCAGTTCTTC.

The chain links TRBV28 to TRBJ2-1; D is uncertain. Germline V gives CDR1 MDHEN, CDR2 SYDVKM. Trimming removed 2 bases at V and 7 bases at J, with 9 bases between. The CDR3 spans 13 residues. As DNA, the CDR3 is TGTGCCAGCAGTTTAGACCCTCGGAATGAGCAGTTCTTC. Its protein product is CASSLDPRNEQFF.

In nucleotides, the CDR3 is TGTGCCAGCTCACCACCGGACAGGGGGCTGGGCACTGAAGCTTTCTTT. Its protein is CASSPPDRGLGTEAFF. V gene TRBV18 combines with J gene TRBJ1-1; 11 positions agree with TRBD1. Germline V gene sequence: CDR1 KGHSH, CDR2 LQKENI. The CDR3 runs to 16 residues. V lost 0 bases to trimming and J lost 4 bases; unmatched junction nucleotides: 4.

By proportion, this clonotype is medium-sized. The chain joins TRBV30 to TRBJ1-3; no firm D call. Germline lookup yields CDR1 GTSNPN and CDR2 SVGIG (reference sequence). V was trimmed by 0 bases and J by 0 bases, leaving 12 bases between them. The CDR3 sequence is 16 residues long. The CDR3 DNA reads as TGTGCCTGGAGTGTACATTTGACCAACTCTGGAAACACCATATATTTT. Translation gives CAWSVHLTNSGNTIYF.

This chain links TRBV4-3 with TRBJ1-1; D is perhaps TRBD1 (5 bases). CDR3 length equals 15 residues. V was pared by 0 bases and J by 5 bases, with 13 bases between. Germline V lookup: CDR1 LGHNA, CDR2 YSLEER. The CDR3 DNA follows: TGCGCCAGCAGCCAAGATTGGGGGGTGGAGACTGAAGCTTTCTTT. Its translation: CASSQDWGVETEAFF.

For this clonotype: A read error may be the cause here, since a much bigger clone is one base away. Lacking the conserved final phenylalanine or tryptophan, this CDR3 likely reflects a read error. The chain uses TRBV27 and TRBJ2-7; D unresolved. V dropped 2 bases and J dropped 3 bases, with 8 bases sitting between them. This CDR3 has 13 amino acids. Germline V gene lookup returns CDR1 MNHEY and CDR2 SMNVEV (reference sequence). CDR3 in DNA: TGTGCCAGCAGTTTAGGGCGGATCTACGAGCAGTACTTA. This gives the protein CASSLGRIYEQYL.

By proportion, this clonotype is large (0.1 to 1%). The chain is built from TRBV6-1 and TRBJ1-6, with D perhaps matching TRBD1 (5 bases). The ends were cut back, 6 bases at V and 8 bases at J, with 11 bases in the middle. The CDR3 extends over 13 amino acids. Germline CDR1 MNHNS, CDR2 SASEGT. CDR3 bases: TGTGCCAGCAGAGAGGGGATGGATTCACCCCTCCACTTT. Encoded protein: CASREGMDSPLHF.

This clonotype was seen more than once but under ten times. The chain couples TRBV5-5 to TRBJ2-5, with 9 bases matching TRBD1. This CDR3 region has 17 residues. Germline V gene lookup returns CDR1 SGHKS and CDR2 YYEKEE (reference sequence). Unmatched junction bases numbered 12, after V lost 2 bases and J lost 4 bases. The CDR3 is CASSFSTGGSVGETQYF. CDR3 bases: TGTGCCAGCAGCTTTTCGACAGGGGGAAGTGTAGGAGAGACCCAGTACTTC.

This clonotype is deemed large. The rearrangement links TRBV6-1 to TRBJ2-6; D is uncertain. CDR1 MNHNS and CDR2 SASEGT come from the germline V gene. V was shortened by 10 bases and J by 0 bases, with 13 bases between the two germline ends. CDR3 size: 15 residues. The DNA of the CDR3 is TGTGCCATCAGACCGCTCCTCTCTGGGGCCAACGTCCTGACTTTC. Its protein is CAIRPLLSGANVLTF.

The V gene is TRBV7-2, the J gene TRBJ2-3; no firm D call. The CDR3 spans 16 residues. Deletions cut 4 bases from V and 5 bases from J, with 19 bases between. Per the germline V gene, CDR1 is SGHTA and CDR2 is FQGNSA. The CDR3 reads CASSYPGRYTKDTQYF. The CDR3 DNA is TGTGCCAGCAGCTACCCTGGACGGTACACCAAAGATACGCAGTATTTT.

This clonotype is termed large (0.1 to 1%). The chain combines TRBV29-1 with TRBJ2-1; 10 positions agree with TRBD2. This CDR3 has 15 residues. Germline CDR1 SQVTM, CDR2 ANQGSEA. Germline trimming cut 5 bases from V and 7 bases from J; bases unmatched to any gene: 11. This CDR3 reads CSVNEETSGSNEQFF. As DNA, the CDR3 is TGCAGCGTTAATGAGGAGACTAGCGGGTCAAATGAGCAGTTCTTC.